This TCR beta chain was recorded in a study of PD-1 blockade in classical Hodgkin lymphoma. Study findings and constraints: CD4+ TCR diversity rose significantly by C4D1, and CD8+ TCR diversity did not.

Sequenced by immunoSEQ multiplex PCR; TCRdb stores in-frame clones only, minus some. This table has approximately 100,000 clones, about 83% appearing once. This CDR3 is built from 14 residues. Germline CDR1 reads SGHRS; CDR2 reads YFSETQ. V was shortened by 2 bases and J by 5 bases, with 13 bases between the two germline ends. The sample holds one count of this clone. Its antigen is undetermined. This sample's time point: cycle 4 day 1 (C4D1), after six to seven weeks of nivolumab. Patients all relapsed after autologous stem cell transplantation, and there was variation in brentuximab vedotin exposure.

This material consisted of peripheral blood mononuclear cells (PBMCs), taken before the fourth cycle of nivolumab. The TCR sequence derives from a human donor with classical Hodgkin lymphoma. The chain is built from TRBV5-1 and TRBJ1-1; D is unresolved. The CDR3 DNA sequence: TGCGCCAGCAGCTTCGGGCCGGAGGGTACTGAAGCTTTCTTT. As protein: CASSFGPEGTEAFF.